The 15 T cell receptor beta chains listed next were all sequenced from one sample in a study of T cell responses to AZD1222 COVID-19 vaccine. Sequencing used immunoSEQ multiplex PCR; TCRdb keeps in-frame clones, though not all of them. The table shows 150,000 to 200,000 clones, with about 92% occurring only once. This specimen was peripheral blood, taken on day 0 of AZD1222 vaccination. These receptors all stem from an adult in good health.

This chain connects TRBV27 to TRBJ1-6, with a possible D match to TRBD1 (5 bases). Trimming shortened V by 5 bases and J by 2 bases, and 7 bases separated the two germline ends. In germline, CDR1 is MNHEY, CDR2 SMNVEV (reference sequence). The CDR3 is 14 residues long. The CDR3 coding sequence is TGTGCCAGCAGTAGGGACCCCTATAATTCACCCCTCCACTTT. Translation gives CASSRDPYNSPLHF.

V and J are TRBV19 and TRBJ1-3; unclear D gene. This CDR3 contains 13 residues. V was shortened by 3 bases and J by 5 bases, with 8 bases between the two germline ends. Germline values: CDR1 LNHDA, CDR2 SQIVND (reference sequence). The CDR3 nucleotides read TGTGCCAGTAGTATGGGGTTGCGAAACACCATATATTTT. Its protein is CASSMGLRNTIYF. The variable domain in full, with the rest retrieved from reference TRBV19 and TRBJ1-3, is DGGITQSPKYLFRKEGQNVTLSCEQNLNHDAMYWYRQDPGQGLRLIYYSQIVNDFQKGDIAEGYSVSREKKESFPLTVTSAQKNPTAFYLCASSMGLRNTIYFGEGSWLTVV.

The chain has TRBV18 and TRBJ1-2, with TRBD1 as a possible D gene (6 bases). V lost 2 bases, J lost 6 bases, and 10 bases lay in between. The CDR3 spans 13 residues. Germline CDR1 reads KGHSH; CDR2 reads LQKENI. The chain's CDR3 is CASSPARGDGYTF. The CDR3 DNA sequence: TGTGCCAGCTCACCAGCAAGGGGGGATGGCTACACCTTC.

This chain connects TRBV5-1 to TRBJ1-5, with D possibly matching TRBD1 (6 bases). The germline gives CDR1 SGHRS, CDR2 YFSETQ. Trimming took 7 bases from V and 3 from J, leaving 17 bases between them. The CDR3 consists of 15 residues. The CDR3 protein is CASSPFGQTNQPQHF. In nucleotides, the CDR3 is TGCGCCAGCTCCCCGTTCGGACAGACCAATCAGCCCCAGCATTTT.

This chain joins TRBV11-3 and TRBJ1-2; 7 nucleotides match TRBD1. J lost 8 bases, V lost 5 bases, and 8 bases had no gene match. CDR1 and CDR2 from the germline V gene are SGHNT and YENEEA. The CDR3 consists of 13 residues. In DNA form, the CDR3 reads TGTGCCAGCAGCCCCGACAGGGAGGGCGGCTACACCTTC. Amino acid sequence: CASSPDREGGYTF.

The chain joins TRBV18 to TRBJ2-5, with a weak D call TRBD2 (6 bases). The CDR3 consists of 14 residues. The germline V gene encodes CDR1 KGHSH and CDR2 LQKENI. The ends were cut back, 4 bases at V and 5 bases at J, with 14 bases in the middle. The CDR3 region has the DNA TGTGCCAGCTCACAGGACTCCCGGGGGGAGACCCAGTACTTC. The encoded protein is CASSQDSRGETQYF.

The chain uses TRBV2 and TRBJ1-5; D remains ambiguous. This CDR3 comprises 13 residues. With 5 bases removed from V and 4 bases from J, the gap between germline ends came to 9 bases. Looked up from germline, CDR1 is SNHLY and CDR2 is FYNNEI. CDR3 nucleotides: TGTGCCAGCAGTAACACGGAGAATCAGCCCCAGCATTTT. It codes for CASSNTENQPQHF.

J is TRBJ1-1 and V is TRBV7-9; 10 bases align to TRBD1. The CDR3 contains 12 residues. J lost 11 bases, V lost 3 bases, and 3 bases had no gene match. Germline values: CDR1 SEHNR, CDR2 FQNEAQ (reference sequence). CDR3 residues: CASSFPGQGAFF. DNA for the CDR3: TGTGCCAGCAGCTTCCCGGGACAGGGGGCTTTCTTT.

This chain uses TRBV2 with TRBJ1-4; 7 bases are shared with TRBD1. CDR1 and CDR2 from the germline V gene are SNHLY and FYNNEI. Unmatched junction bases numbered 14, after V lost 7 bases and J lost 0 bases. The CDR3 extends over 18 amino acids. CDR3 sequence (DNA): TGTGCCAGCACACTCAGTCCGGGACAGCCTGCAACTAATGAAAAACTGTTTTTT. Translating gives CASTLSPGQPATNEKLFF.

The J gene is TRBJ1-1, the V gene TRBV5-8; D possibly corresponds to TRBD1 (5 bases). The V end was cut by 0 bases, the J end by 0 bases, with 12 bases between. The CDR3 has 16 residues. CDR1 and CDR2 from the germline V gene are SGHTS and YDEGEE. CDR3: CASSLGGVVMNTEAFF. CDR3 bases: TGTGCCAGCAGCTTGGGGGGGGTGGTGATGAACACTGAAGCTTTCTTT.

The V and J genes are TRBV29-1 and TRBJ1-2; D unclear. Trimming removed 1 base from V and 0 bases from J, with 12 bases in between. The CDR3 is 15 residues long. Germline CDR1 SQVTM, CDR2 ANQGSEA. Here the CDR3 reads CSVEAQWKSNYGYTF. The CDR3 region has the DNA TGCAGCGTTGAAGCCCAGTGGAAGTCTAACTATGGCTACACCTTC.

The CDR3 is CAYTPQFTGELFF. CDR3 DNA sequence: TGTGCCTACACCCCTCAGTTTACCGGGGAGCTGTTTTTT. V usage is TRBV30 and J usage is TRBJ2-2; D is unresolved. The CDR3 extends over 13 amino acids. Germline-derived CDR1 and CDR2 are GTSNPN and SVGIG (reference sequence). Trimming removed 7 bases at V and 5 bases at J, with 14 bases between.

The J gene is TRBJ1-2, the V gene TRBV2; D not certain. The CDR3 is made up of 14 amino acids. Germline lookup yields CDR1 SNHLY and CDR2 FYNNEI. V was pared by 2 bases and J by 4 bases, with 11 bases between. The CDR3 loop reads CASSESVAAYGYTF. The CDR3 DNA is TGTGCCAGCAGTGAATCAGTGGCAGCCTATGGCTACACCTTC.

This clone is a singleton in its sample. The rearrangement joins TRBV11-2 to TRBJ1-1, with TRBD1 as a possible D gene (6 bases). The germline V and J ends were trimmed by 8 bases and 4 bases, with 29 bases remaining between them. The CDR3 totals 18 residues. CDR1 SGHAT and CDR2 FQNNGV come from the germline V gene. The chain's CDR3 is CASATPRRSKGGATEAFF. The CDR3 coding sequence is TGTGCCAGCGCCACCCCCCGAAGAAGCAAGGGGGGTGCCACTGAAGCTTTCTTT.

The V and J genes are TRBV7-8 and TRBJ1-5; D perhaps matches TRBD1 (5 bases). The germline CDR1 and CDR2 sequences are SGHVS and FQNEAQ. V was pared by 3 bases and J by 2 bases, with 17 bases between. There are 17 residues in the CDR3. The CDR3 nucleotides read TGTGCCAGCAGCTTGTCCCACCGTGGCAGGGGCAATCAGCCCCAGCATTTT. Translation gives CASSLSHRGRGNQPQHF.